The 27 T cell receptor beta chains below come from one sample, sequenced in a study of Ad26.COV2.S vaccination and SARS-CoV-2 variants. Indicated treatment: 19 received Ad26.COV2.S at low or high dose, single or two shots; roughly five received placebo; per-sample allocation not given. All samples were drawn on day 63, counting from the first vaccine or placebo injection. Clones were read by immunoSEQ multiplex PCR, and TCRdb kept only the in-frame ones, dropping some. This table holds about 350,000 clones, approximately 90% found once. The sample in question was peripheral blood, obtained in a trial of Ad26.COV2.S vaccine versus placebo. All receptors derive from a person aged 18-65 years who received the Ad26.COV2.S COVID-19 vaccine or a placebo.

This clone was recorded a few times. This chain links TRBV19 with TRBJ2-7, with TRBD1 matching over 10 bases. Germline-derived CDR1 and CDR2 are LNHDA and SQIVND (reference sequence). The CDR3 has 14 amino acids. The ends lost 6 bases at V and 4 bases at J; junction bases unmatched: 6. This chain's CDR3 is CASSPGQGRYEQYF. The CDR3 DNA reads TGTGCCAGTAGCCCGGGACAGGGGAGGTACGAGCAGTACTTC.

The rearrangement links TRBV28 to TRBJ1-4; D unresolved. Germline values: CDR1 MDHEN, CDR2 SYDVKM. Trimming left V 11 bases short and J 3 bases short, with 10 bases between. This CDR3 has 12 residues. The CDR3 sequence is CACEGSNEKLFF. The CDR3 DNA is TGTGCCTGTGAGGGCTCTAATGAAAAACTGTTTTTT.

The rearrangement links TRBV4-1 to TRBJ1-5, with D maybe TRBD1 (6 bases). The V and J ends lost 4 bases and 2 bases respectively, with 15 bases between them. Germline lookup yields CDR1 MGHRA and CDR2 YSYEKL. CDR3 length: 16 amino acids. This CDR3 reads CASSPGRGSRNQPQHF. CDR3 in DNA: TGCGCCAGCAGCCCGGGCAGGGGTAGTCGCAATCAGCCCCAGCATTTT.

The J gene is TRBJ1-1, the V gene TRBV5-1, with a tentative D call TRBD1 (5 bases). The CDR3 runs to 14 residues. V lost 3 bases and J lost 0, with 9 bases in between. The germline V gene encodes CDR1 SGHRS and CDR2 YFSETQ. The CDR3 protein is CASSSGTLNTEAFF. CDR3 sequence (DNA): TGCGCCAGCAGCTCTGGGACCCTGAACACTGAAGCTTTCTTT.

This clone appeared a single time. The rearrangement links TRBV6-2 or TRBV6-3 to TRBJ2-5, with TRBD2 matching over 7 bases. V shed 1 base and J 1 base; nucleotides not matched to a gene: 3. Germline V gene sequence: CDR1 MNHEY, CDR2 SVGEGT. This CDR3 contains 15 residues. The CDR3 bases are TGTGCCAGCAGTTACTGGGAGGGAGTCCAAGAGACCCAGTACTTC. Translating it yields CASSYWEGVQETQYF.

The chain carries TRBV4-3 and TRBJ1-3; D unresolved. The CDR3 contains 15 residues. Germline CDR1 reads LGHNA; CDR2 reads YSLEER. V lost 0 bases, J lost 0 bases, and 6 bases lay in between. CDR3 DNA: TGCGCCAGCAGCCAAGATTCGAGCTCTGGAAACACCATATATTTT. Translation: CASSQDSSSGNTIYF.

The V call is TRBV5-6, the J call TRBJ2-7; TRBD2 is a possible D gene (6 bases). Trimming stripped 0 bases from V and 7 bases from J, with 14 bases between. CDR1 and CDR2 from the germline V gene are SGHDT and YYEEEE. This CDR3 has 14 amino acids. CDR3 bases: TGTGCCAGCAGCTTGGAGGTGACTCGGGGGGAGCAGTACTTC. The encoded protein is CASSLEVTRGEQYF.

CDR3 sequence: CATSRDRASNEQYF. The CDR3 nucleotides are TGTGCCACCAGCAGAGACAGGGCGTCCAACGAGCAGTACTTC. The chain links TRBV15 to TRBJ2-7; possibly TRBD1 for D (5 bases). V lost 0 bases and J 5 bases, leaving 11 bases between the germline ends. Germline CDR1 LNHNV, CDR2 YYDKDF (reference sequence). CDR3 size: 14 residues.

This clone has just one count. This chain joins TRBV28 and TRBJ2-2, with TRBD1 matching 11 bases. V gave up 7 bases and J gave up 6 bases; unmatched junction bases: 7. CDR1 and CDR2 from the germline V gene are MDHEN and SYDVKM. This CDR3 region has 15 residues. CDR3 residues: CASKRTGGKAGELFF. CDR3 bases: TGTGCCAGCAAACGGACAGGGGGCAAGGCCGGGGAGCTGTTTTTT.

The sample holds one count of this clone. This chain links TRBV7-9 with TRBJ1-1; D is unclear. V was trimmed by 2 bases and J by 1 base, leaving 11 bases between them. CDR3 size: 15 residues. Germline CDR1 SEHNR, CDR2 FQNEAQ (reference sequence). CDR3 DNA sequence: TGTGCCAGCAGCTTATATGTCCATGAGAACACTGAAGCTTTCTTT. It yields the protein CASSLYVHENTEAFF.

This chain connects TRBV10-3 to TRBJ2-7; tentative D call: TRBD2 (6 bases). From germline, CDR1 is ENHRY and CDR2 SYGVKD. The V gene lost 4 bases and the J gene lost 5 bases, with 15 bases spanning the gap. The CDR3 has 14 residues. The chain's CDR3 is CAISGGEQAHEQYF. DNA of the CDR3: TGTGCCATCAGTGGCGGGGAACAGGCCCACGAGCAGTACTTC.

This chain connects TRBV30 to TRBJ2-2; 10 nucleotides line up with TRBD2. CDR1 is GTSNPN, CDR2 SVGIG, per germline (reference sequence). V lost 0 bases to trimming and J lost 5 bases; unmatched junction nucleotides: 6. The CDR3 spans 16 residues. CDR3 nucleotides: TGTGCCTGGAGTGTGGGGCTAGCGGGAGTAACCGGGGAGCTGTTTTTT. Translating gives CAWSVGLAGVTGELFF.

V gene TRBV5-6 combines with J gene TRBJ2-1; 10 bases are shared with TRBD1. The V gene's germline CDR1 is SGHDT and CDR2 YYEEEE. The junction had 6 bases not matched to a gene; V was cut back by 5 bases and J by 7 bases. The length of the CDR3 is 14 residues. CDR3 loop: CASRPRDRGNEQFF. DNA of the CDR3: TGTGCCAGCAGGCCCCGGGACAGGGGAAATGAGCAGTTCTTC. Complete variable domain (other parts from reference TRBV5-6 and TRBJ2-1): DAGVTQSPTHLIKTRGQQVTLRCSPKSGHDTVSWYQQALGQGPQFIFQYYEEEERQRGNFPDRFSGHQFPNYSSELNVNALLLGDSALYLCASRPRDRGNEQFFGPGTRLTVL.

This chain uses TRBV28 with TRBJ1-4; D gene unclear. The CDR3 contains 12 residues. The V and J ends lost 2 bases and 5 bases respectively, with 3 bases between them. Germline lookup yields CDR1 MDHEN and CDR2 SYDVKM. The CDR3 DNA follows: TGTGCCAGCAGTTTAGTCAATGAAAAACTGTTTTTT. Translation: CASSLVNEKLFF.

This rearrangement joins TRBV3-1 (or the pseudogene TRBV3-2) to TRBJ1-3, with D uncertain. The V end was cut by 6 bases, the J end by 0 bases, with 9 bases between. The CDR3 runs 14 residues. The germline V gene encodes CDR1 LGHDT and CDR2 YNNKEL (reference sequence). CDR3 nucleotides: TGTGCCAGCAGTGACCACCACTCTGGAAACACCATATATTTT. It translates to CASSDHHSGNTIYF.

This chain connects TRBV15 to TRBJ2-3, with 7 bases identical to TRBD2. From germline, CDR1 is LNHNV and CDR2 YYDKDF (reference sequence). The ends lost 3 bases at V and 10 bases at J; junction bases unmatched: 13. The CDR3 contains 15 residues. CDR3 in amino acids: CATSSTRAGSGAQYF. The CDR3 nucleotides read TGTGCCACCAGCAGCACGCGGGCGGGGAGCGGGGCGCAGTATTTT.

This chain links TRBV14 with TRBJ2-7; D gene ambiguous. V was shortened by 0 bases and J by 7 bases, with 10 bases between the two germline ends. This CDR3 has 13 amino acids. The germline CDR1 and CDR2 sequences are SGHDN and FVKESK. The CDR3, as DNA: TGTGCCAGCAGCCAAGATGTGTGGGGAGAGCAGTACTTC. Residues: CASSQDVWGEQYF.

V and J are TRBV3-1 (or the pseudogene TRBV3-2) and TRBJ2-2; 12 bases align to TRBD2. V gave up 4 bases and J gave up 1 base; unmatched junction bases: 1. CDR3 size: 16 residues. Germline V gives CDR1 LGHDT, CDR2 YNNKEL (reference sequence). CDR3 in amino acids: CASSPGLAGNTGELFF. CDR3 DNA sequence: TGTGCCAGCAGCCCGGGACTAGCGGGGAACACCGGGGAGCTGTTTTTT.

The gene calls are TRBV29-1 and TRBJ1-1; weak D call: TRBD1 (5 bases). Trimming left V 7 bases short and J 4 bases short, with 10 bases between. This CDR3 spans 11 amino acids. Germline CDR1 SQVTM, CDR2 ANQGSEA. The CDR3 loop is CSGTRGTEAFF. The CDR3 DNA reads as TGCAGCGGTACTAGGGGCACTGAAGCTTTCTTT. The whole variable domain, filled in from reference TRBV29-1 and TRBJ1-1, reads SAVISQKPSRDICQRGTSLTIQCQVDSQVTMMFWYRQQPGQSLTLIATANQGSEATYESGFVIDKFPISRPNLTFSTLTVSNMSPEDSSIYLCSGTRGTEAFFGQGTRLTVV.

A few counts support this clone. The rearrangement uses TRBV5-5 and TRBJ2-1; the D gene is possibly TRBD2 (5 bases). Trimming removed 4 bases from V and 7 bases from J, with 15 bases in between. Looked up from germline, CDR1 is SGHKS and CDR2 is YYEKEE (reference sequence). This CDR3 region has 14 residues. CDR3 amino acids: CASSLEDLLNEQFF. DNA of the CDR3: TGTGCCAGCAGCCTGGAGGATCTACTGAATGAGCAGTTCTTC.

The chain recombines TRBV15 with TRBJ1-1, with D tentatively TRBD1 (5 bases). Trimming took 6 bases from V and 0 from J, leaving 8 bases between them. CDR1 LNHNV and CDR2 YYDKDF come from the germline V gene (reference sequence). The CDR3 runs to 13 residues. The CDR3 DNA follows: TGTGCCACCAGGGCAGGGATGAACACTGAAGCTTTCTTT. Protein sequence: CATRAGMNTEAFF.

The V call is TRBV7-2, the J call TRBJ2-7; tentatively, D is TRBD1 (5 bases). V was cut by 1 base and J by 4 bases, with 11 bases left in between. CDR1 is SGHTA, CDR2 FQGNSA, per germline. The CDR3 totals 14 residues. This chain's CDR3 is CASSLDSGLYEQYF. For the CDR3, the DNA is TGTGCCAGCAGCTTAGACTCAGGGTTGTACGAGCAGTACTTC.

The V call is TRBV5-6, the J call TRBJ2-5; D not certain. The CDR3 length is 13 residues. Per the germline V gene, CDR1 is SGHDT and CDR2 is YYEEEE. V dropped 1 base and J dropped 5 bases, with 9 bases sitting between them. As DNA, the CDR3 is TGTGCCAGCAGCTTGAATGAGCTCGAGACCCAGTACTTC. The encoded protein is CASSLNELETQYF.

This chain uses TRBV30 with TRBJ2-3; TRBD2 matches at 9 bases. Trimming took 0 bases from V and 1 from J; bases not matched to a gene: 17. Germline CDR1 is GTSNPN and CDR2 is SVGIG (reference sequence). The length of the CDR3 is 20 residues. The CDR3 DNA sequence: TGTGCCTGGAGTGTAATGTCTCGCTTGGCGGGGGGGCCGCGCACAGATACGCAGTATTTT. This translates into CAWSVMSRLAGGPRTDTQYF.

V usage is TRBV28 and J usage is TRBJ1-5; a weak D match, TRBD1 (5 bases). The CDR3 totals 15 residues. V was pared by 3 bases and J by 2 bases, with 11 bases between. From germline, CDR1 is MDHEN and CDR2 SYDVKM. The CDR3 nucleotides are TGTGCCAGCAGTTTTTGGGGGGACGGCAATCAGCCCCAGCATTTT. Its translation is CASSFWGDGNQPQHF. The entire variable domain, with the rest obtained from reference TRBV28 and TRBJ1-5, is as follows: DVKVTQSSRYLVKRTGEKVFLECVQDMDHENMFWYRQDPGLGLRLIYFSYDVKMKEKGDIPEGYSVSREKKERFSLILESASTNQTSMYLCASSFWGDGNQPQHFGDGTRLSIL.

The rearrangement links TRBV27 to TRBJ2-7; D is unresolved. The CDR3 extends over 13 amino acids. The germline V and J ends were trimmed by 0 bases and 7 bases, with 10 bases remaining between them. From germline, CDR1 is MNHEY and CDR2 SMNVEV (reference sequence). In DNA form, the CDR3 reads TGTGCCAGCAGTTTATCACCTAGTTGGGAGCAGTACTTC. Translating it yields CASSLSPSWEQYF.

This chain links TRBV11-2 with TRBJ2-1, with unresolved D. This CDR3 contains 13 residues. Trimming shortened V by 0 bases and J by 5 bases, and 5 bases separated the two germline ends. In germline, CDR1 is SGHAT, CDR2 FQNNGV. CDR3 amino acids: CASSLDQNNEQFF. CDR3 sequence (DNA): TGTGCCAGCAGCTTAGATCAGAACAATGAGCAGTTCTTC.